Following are 6 T cell receptor beta chains from one sample sequenced in a study of T cell repertoires in cytomegalovirus infection. Antigens for these TCRs are unknown. TCRdb re-analysed the reads in MiXCR, keeping a single row per CDR3 protein. Found here are just over 450,000 distinct CDR3 sequences, about 42% of them singletons; the top ten hold about 45%. The sequencing used cultured PBMCs, collected from culture after CMV antigen stimulation. These receptors originate from a human donor in good health (CMV status not recorded). Some clones in this sample may be carry-over from other donors' samples.

The V gene is TRBV11-2, the J gene TRBJ2-1; unclear D gene. CDR1 and CDR2 (germline): SGHAT, FQNNGV. V lost 3 bases, J lost 4 bases, and 7 bases lay in between. The CDR3 covers 13 residues. The CDR3 here is CASSFPNYNEQFF. The CDR3 DNA reads as TGTGCCAGCAGCTTCCCTAATTACAATGAGCAGTTCTTC.

This clonotype was detected only a few times. V usage is TRBV7-2 and J usage is TRBJ2-5; D remains unclear. V was trimmed by 3 bases and J by 4 bases, leaving 6 bases between them. CDR1 and CDR2 from the germline V gene are SGHTA and FQGNSA. The CDR3 has 12 amino acids. CDR3 amino acids: CASSFFPETQYF. The CDR3 coding sequence is TGTGCCAGCAGCTTTTTCCCAGAGACCCAGTACTTC.

The chain joins TRBV6-6 to TRBJ2-2; 7 bases are a match to TRBD1. This CDR3 contains 13 residues. Germline-derived CDR1 and CDR2 are MNHNY and SVGAGI (reference sequence). Trimming removed 5 bases from V and 7 bases from J; junction bases left unmatched: 4. The CDR3 region is CASSVRQGGELFF. The CDR3 bases are TGTGCCAGCAGTGTGAGACAGGGCGGGGAGCTGTTTTTT.

The chain combines TRBV15 with TRBJ2-7, with 12 positions matching TRBD2. V shed 2 bases, J shed 0 bases, and the junction held 8 bases outside the gene matches. CDR3 length: 18 residues. The germline gives CDR1 LNHNV, CDR2 YYDKDF (reference sequence). In DNA form, the CDR3 reads TGTGCCACCAGCAGACTAGCGGGGGGGCTTGGGCCCTCCTACGAGCAGTACTTC. This encodes CATSRLAGGLGPSYEQYF.

The rearrangement uses TRBV7-2 and TRBJ2-3; 9 bases line up with TRBD2. Trimming took 1 base from V and 0 from J; bases not matched to a gene: 2. Germline values: CDR1 SGHTA, CDR2 FQGNSA. The CDR3 consists of 16 residues. Written as DNA, the CDR3 is TGTGCCAGCAGCTTAGGACTAGCGGTTAGCACAGATACGCAGTATTTT. Amino acid sequence: CASSLGLAVSTDTQYF.

This clonotype was counted between two and nine times. The rearrangement uses TRBV7-9 and TRBJ1-2; D might be TRBD1 (6 bases). V was clipped by 1 base and J by 4 bases, with 22 bases between them. CDR1 and CDR2 from the germline V gene are SEHNR and FQNEAQ (reference sequence). The CDR3 has 18 residues. CDR3 sequence (DNA): TGTGCCAGCAGCTTAGGTCGTGTGGGCAGGGGAGATGCCTATGGCTACACCTTC. It codes for CASSLGRVGRGDAYGYTF. The variable domain in full, with the rest retrieved from reference TRBV7-9 and TRBJ1-2, is DTGVSQNPRHKITKRGQNVTFRCDPISEHNRLYWYRQTLGQGPEFLTYFQNEAQLEKSRLLSDRFSAERPKGSFSTLEIQRTEQGDSAMYLCASSLGRVGRGDAYGYTFGSGTRLTVV.